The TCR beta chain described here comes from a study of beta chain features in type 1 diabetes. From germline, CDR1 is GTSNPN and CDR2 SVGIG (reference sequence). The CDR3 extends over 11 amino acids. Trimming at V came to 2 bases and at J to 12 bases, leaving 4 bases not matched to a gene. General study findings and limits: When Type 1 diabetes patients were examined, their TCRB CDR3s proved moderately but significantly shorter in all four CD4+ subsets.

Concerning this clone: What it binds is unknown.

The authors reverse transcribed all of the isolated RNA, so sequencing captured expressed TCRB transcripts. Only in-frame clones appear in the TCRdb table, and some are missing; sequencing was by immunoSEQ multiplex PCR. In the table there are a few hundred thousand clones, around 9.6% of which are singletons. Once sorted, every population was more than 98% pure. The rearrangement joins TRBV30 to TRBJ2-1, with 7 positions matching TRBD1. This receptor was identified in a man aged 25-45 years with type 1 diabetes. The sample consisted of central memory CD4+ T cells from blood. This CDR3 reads CAWSQGVGQFF. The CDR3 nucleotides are TGTGCCTGGAGTCAGGGGGTTGGGCAGTTCTTC.